The 6 T cell receptor beta chains below all came from one sample that was sequenced in a study of blood T cell repertoires in COVID-19. Clones were sequenced by immunoSEQ multiplex PCR, and TCRdb holds only the in-frame ones, with some missing. The data hold some 220,000 clones, with 84% observed a single time. Sequencing was carried out using peripheral blood. The receptors originated from a man in his forties or fifties with active or convalescent COVID-19.

The chain joins TRBV9 to TRBJ2-5; the match to TRBD1 covers 9 bases. Unmatched junction bases numbered 4, after V lost 4 bases and J lost 3 bases. Germline V gene data show CDR1 as SGDLS and CDR2 as YYNGEE. CDR3 length: 14 amino acids. CDR3 sequence (DNA): TGTGCCAGCAGCTTGGGGGACAGGGAAGAGACCCAGTACTTC. It codes for CASSLGDREETQYF.

The rearrangement uses TRBV7-2 and TRBJ2-3; D not certain. Germline CDR1 SGHTA, CDR2 FQGNSA. The V end was cut by 1 base, the J end by 2 bases, with 10 bases between. The CDR3 is made up of 15 amino acids. DNA for the CDR3: TGTGCCAGCAGCTTAGAGTCAGGCGTCACAGATACGCAGTATTTT. It yields the protein CASSLESGVTDTQYF.

Only a few counts were recorded for this clone. V and J are TRBV7-3 and TRBJ2-1; D may be TRBD2 (6 bases). V lost 2 bases and J lost 5, with 13 bases in between. The V gene's germline CDR1 is SGHTA and CDR2 FQGTGA. The length of the CDR3 is 15 residues. The CDR3 nucleotides read TGTGCCAGCAGCTTAGGGGGAGGCCGAAACAATGAGCAGTTCTTC. As protein: CASSLGGGRNNEQFF. Full variable domain (missing parts from reference TRBV7-3 and TRBJ2-1): GAGVSQTPSNKVTEKGKYVELRCDPISGHTALYWYRQSLGQGPEFLIYFQGTGAADDSGLPNDRFFAVRPEGSVSTLKIQRTERGDSAVYLCASSLGGGRNNEQFFGPGTRLTVL.

This clone was counted a few times. This chain joins TRBV10-3 and TRBJ2-2, with 9 bases that match TRBD1. CDR3 length equals 16 residues. The V gene's germline CDR1 is ENHRY and CDR2 SYGVKD. With V trimmed by 2 bases and J by 6 bases, 7 bases remained unmatched. The CDR3 spells CAISEEGTGGSGELFF. The DNA of the CDR3 is TGTGCCATCAGTGAGGAGGGAACAGGGGGCTCCGGGGAGCTGTTTTTT.

The gene calls are TRBV5-1 and TRBJ2-2; 9 positions match TRBD2. V shed 0 bases and J 4 bases; nucleotides not matched to a gene: 10. The CDR3 consists of 18 residues. Germline CDR1 SGHRS, CDR2 YFSETQ. CDR3 in amino acids: CASSLGGSGSRGTGELFF. Written as DNA, the CDR3 is TGCGCCAGCAGCTTGGGGGGTAGCGGGAGTCGTGGCACCGGGGAGCTGTTTTTT.

The chain recombines TRBV7-2 with TRBJ2-1, with D possibly TRBD2 on 6 matching bases. V was shortened by 4 bases and J by 0 bases, with 22 bases between the two germline ends. The CDR3 has 19 residues. CDR1 SGHTA and CDR2 FQGNSA come from the germline V gene. CDR3 loop: CASSSQGRGRGSSYNEQFF. CDR3 sequence (DNA): TGTGCCAGCAGCTCCCAGGGTAGGGGTCGGGGGAGCTCCTACAATGAGCAGTTCTTC.